One sample yielded the 17 T cell receptor beta chains listed below, sequenced in a study of T cell repertoires in cytomegalovirus infection. Their target antigens are unknown. Each CDR3 protein gets one entry after TCRdb re-called the reads with MiXCR. The sample has about 920,000 distinct CDR3 sequences; around 32% are singletons. Sequenced material: cultured CD8+ T cells from PBMCs, taken from culture after CMV antigen stimulation. The receptor source for this set is a human donor in good health (CMV status not recorded). Some clones in this sample may be carry-over from other donors' samples.

The chain carries TRBV2 and TRBJ2-1, with a tentative D call TRBD2 (6 bases). V lost 3 bases and J 7 bases, leaving 10 bases between the germline ends. The CDR3 covers 13 residues. The germline gives CDR1 SNHLY, CDR2 FYNNEI. The CDR3 loop reads CASSDYAGNEQFF. Here the CDR3 DNA reads TGTGCCAGCAGTGATTACGCGGGGAATGAGCAGTTCTTC.

The chain is built from TRBV19 and TRBJ2-1, with TRBD2 as a possible D gene (7 bases). V lost 0 bases, J lost 2 bases, and 11 bases lay in between. The CDR3 covers 16 residues. The germline gives CDR1 LNHDA, CDR2 SQIVND (reference sequence). In DNA, the CDR3 is TGTGCCAGTAGTATAGAGGCGGGGGCCCCCTACAATGAGCAGTTCTTC. This gives the protein CASSIEAGAPYNEQFF.

This clonotype was detected many times. Written as DNA, the CDR3 is TGTGCCAGCAGCTCCGGGACAGGGGTATACGAGCAGTACTTC. Protein product: CASSSGTGVYEQYF. V gene TRBV7-6 combines with J gene TRBJ2-7; TRBD1 aligns across 10 bases. Per the germline V gene, CDR1 is SGHVS and CDR2 is FNYEAQ. V shed 4 bases and J 4 bases; nucleotides not matched to a gene: 4. The CDR3 extends over 14 amino acids.

This clonotype was recorded at least ten times. The V gene is TRBV7-8, the J gene TRBJ1-1; TRBD1 matches 7 bases. From germline, CDR1 is SGHVS and CDR2 FQNEAQ. After removal of 4 bases from V and 2 bases from J, the junction contained 7 bases not matched to a gene. CDR3 length: 15 amino acids. As DNA, the CDR3 is TGTGCCAGCAGCTCCCCGGGACAGTCAAACACTGAAGCTTTCTTT. Its protein product is CASSSPGQSNTEAFF.

In its sample, this clonotype was seen a few times. This chain joins TRBV28 and TRBJ1-6; no definite D call. Deletions cut 5 bases from V and 0 bases from J, with 14 bases between. CDR1 MDHEN and CDR2 SYDVKM come from the germline V gene. The CDR3 runs to 17 residues. CDR3 bases: TGTGCCAGCAGTCCTGAGTCCCTGAGCTCCTATAATTCACCCCTCCACTTT. It encodes CASSPESLSSYNSPLHF.

This clonotype was picked up a small number of times. The chain recombines TRBV4-1 with TRBJ2-2; 7 bases are shared with TRBD1. This CDR3 is built from 16 residues. CDR1 MGHRA and CDR2 YSYEKL come from the germline V gene. V was pared by 4 bases and J by 5 bases, with 10 bases of the junction left unmatched. The CDR3 protein is CASSRETGAVTGELFF. DNA for the CDR3: TGCGCCAGCAGCCGGGAAACAGGGGCGGTAACCGGGGAGCTGTTTTTT.

The genes are TRBV6-5 and TRBJ2-2; D is unclear. CDR3 size: 14 residues. The V end was cut by 7 bases, the J end by 1 base, with 10 bases between. Germline V gene sequence: CDR1 MNHEY, CDR2 SVGAGI. The CDR3, as DNA: TGTGCCAGCACTCCCGCGCTGAACACCGGGGAGCTGTTTTTT. Its protein product is CASTPALNTGELFF.

This sequence joins TRBV20-1 and TRBJ2-6; D unclear. CDR3 length: 14 residues. Germline loops: CDR1 DFQATT, CDR2 SNEGSKA (reference sequence). V lost 6 bases and J lost 0, with 9 bases in between. CDR3: CSARPGSGANVLTF. DNA of the CDR3: TGCAGTGCCCGACCGGGCTCTGGGGCCAACGTCCTGACTTTC.

The V call is TRBV6-1, the J call TRBJ2-7; D is unclear. V lost 4 bases and J 1 base, leaving 5 bases between the germline ends. The CDR3 contains 12 residues. Germline-derived CDR1 and CDR2 are MNHNS and SASEGT. The CDR3: CASSGQSYEQYV. CDR3 in DNA: TGTGCCAGCAGTGGACAATCCTACGAGCAGTACGTC.

This rearrangement joins TRBV6-5 to TRBJ2-2; D possibly corresponds to TRBD1 (6 bases). The CDR3 sequence is 14 residues long. Germline values: CDR1 MNHEY, CDR2 SVGAGI. V lost 1 base and J lost 7, with 10 bases in between. CDR3 nucleotides: TGTGCCAGCAGTTACTTTGGGGGCATCGGGGAGCTGTTTTTT. Translated, it gives CASSYFGGIGELFF.

J is TRBJ1-3 and V is TRBV25-1; D call uncertain. Per the germline V gene, CDR1 is MGHDK and CDR2 is SYGVNS. The length of the CDR3 is 14 residues. V lost 5 bases to trimming and J lost 1 base, with 9 bases between them. The CDR3 coding sequence is TGTGCCAGCAGTAATGGAGGATCTGGAAACACCATATATTTT. Translating it yields CASSNGGSGNTIYF.

The V and J genes are TRBV7-3 and TRBJ2-3, with 7 bases that match TRBD1. Germline V CDR1 and CDR2: SGHTA, FQGTGA. V was pared by 1 base and J by 2 bases, with 9 bases of the junction left unmatched. The CDR3 is 17 amino acids. CDR3 coding DNA: TGTGCCAGCAGCTTAAATCCGGGACAGCGGTTCACAGATACGCAGTATTTT. This sequence encodes CASSLNPGQRFTDTQYF.

The rearrangement links TRBV6-4 to TRBJ1-2; TRBD1 agrees at 7 bases. This CDR3 has 15 amino acids. Per the germline V gene, CDR1 is MRHNA and CDR2 is SNTAGT. After removal of 4 bases from V and 5 bases from J, the junction contained 10 bases not matched to a gene. For the CDR3, the DNA is TGTGCCAGCAGTGGCAACCCGACAGGGTTGTATGGCTACACCTTC. It encodes CASSGNPTGLYGYTF.

This clonotype was detected many times. V gene TRBV6-5 combines with J gene TRBJ1-2; TRBD1 matches 7 bases. The V gene's germline CDR1 is MNHEY and CDR2 SVGAGI. Losses at the gene ends were 5 bases for V and 3 bases for J; bases not matched to a gene: 9. This CDR3 is 15 amino acids long. CDR3 DNA sequence: TGTGCCAGCAGTGCCATTGACAGGGCCCACTATGGCTACACCTTC. Residues: CASSAIDRAHYGYTF.

This chain links TRBV10-3 with TRBJ2-7; 7 bases are shared with TRBD2. The CDR3 runs to 15 residues. The germline gives CDR1 ENHRY, CDR2 SYGVKD. V lost 7 bases to trimming and J lost 0 bases; unmatched junction nucleotides: 9. The CDR3 DNA follows: TGTGCCATCATGGGGACGGCGGGGGTCTCCTACGAGCAGTACTTC. Translating gives CAIMGTAGVSYEQYF.

This clonotype showed up just a few times. The chain has TRBV5-6 and TRBJ1-1, with D perhaps matching TRBD1 (6 bases). This CDR3 comprises 14 residues. Germline CDR1 reads SGHDT; CDR2 reads YYEEEE. V was shortened by 0 bases and J by 4 bases, with 10 bases between the two germline ends. Here the CDR3 reads CASSLEGDGTEAFF. For the CDR3, the DNA is TGTGCCAGCAGCTTGGAGGGGGATGGCACTGAAGCTTTCTTT.

The V call is TRBV6-5, the J call TRBJ1-4; D unclear. The CDR3 is 12 amino acids. With 10 bases removed from V and 5 bases from J, the gap between germline ends came to 11 bases. Germline V gene data show CDR1 as MNHEY and CDR2 as SVGAGI. CDR3 sequence reads: CATRNNNEKLFF. CDR3 bases: TGTGCCACTAGGAACAACAATGAAAAACTGTTTTTT.